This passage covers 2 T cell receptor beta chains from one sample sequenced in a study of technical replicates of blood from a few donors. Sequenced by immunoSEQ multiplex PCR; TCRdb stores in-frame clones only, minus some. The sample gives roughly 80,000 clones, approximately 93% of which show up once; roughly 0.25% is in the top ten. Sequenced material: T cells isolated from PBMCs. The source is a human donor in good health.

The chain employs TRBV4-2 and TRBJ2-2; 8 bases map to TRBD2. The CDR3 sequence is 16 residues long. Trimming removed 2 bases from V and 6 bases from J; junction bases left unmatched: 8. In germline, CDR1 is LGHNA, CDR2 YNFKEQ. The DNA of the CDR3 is TGTGCCAGCAGCCAATATGGTCGGGGGGGGCCCGGGGAGCTGTTTTTT. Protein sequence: CASSQYGRGGPGELFF.

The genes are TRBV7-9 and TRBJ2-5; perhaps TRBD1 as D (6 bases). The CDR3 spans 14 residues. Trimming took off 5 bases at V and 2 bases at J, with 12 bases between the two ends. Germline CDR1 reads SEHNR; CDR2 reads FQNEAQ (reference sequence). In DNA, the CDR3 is TGTGCCAGCAGCCGCCAGGGGATACAAGAGACCCAGTACTTC. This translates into CASSRQGIQETQYF.